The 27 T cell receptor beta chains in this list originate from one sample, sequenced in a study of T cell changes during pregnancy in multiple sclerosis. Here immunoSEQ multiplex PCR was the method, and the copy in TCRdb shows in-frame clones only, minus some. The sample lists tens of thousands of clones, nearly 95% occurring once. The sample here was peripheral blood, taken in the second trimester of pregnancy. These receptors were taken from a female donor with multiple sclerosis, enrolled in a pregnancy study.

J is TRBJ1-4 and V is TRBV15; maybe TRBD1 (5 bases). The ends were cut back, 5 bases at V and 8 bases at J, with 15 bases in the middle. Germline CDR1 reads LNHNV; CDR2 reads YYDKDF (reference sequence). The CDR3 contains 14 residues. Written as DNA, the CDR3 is TGTGCCACCAGCTTGGGGCAAGGAGACGAAAAACTGTTTTTT. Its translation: CATSLGQGDEKLFF.

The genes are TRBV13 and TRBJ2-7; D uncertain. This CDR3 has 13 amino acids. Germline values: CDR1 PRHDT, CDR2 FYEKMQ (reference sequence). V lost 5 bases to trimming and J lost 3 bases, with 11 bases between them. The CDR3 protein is CASSPDRSYEQYF. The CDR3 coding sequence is TGTGCCAGCAGCCCAGACCGGAGCTACGAGCAGTACTTC. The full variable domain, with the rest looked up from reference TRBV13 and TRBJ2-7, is AAGVIQSPRHLIKEKRETATLKCYPIPRHDTVYWYQQGPGQDPQFLISFYEKMQSDKGSIPDRFSAQQFSDYHSELNMSSLELGDSALYFCASSPDRSYEQYFGPGTRLTVT.

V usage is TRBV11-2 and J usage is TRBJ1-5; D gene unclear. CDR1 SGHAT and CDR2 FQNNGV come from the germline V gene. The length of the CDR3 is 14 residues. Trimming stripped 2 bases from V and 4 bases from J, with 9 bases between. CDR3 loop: CASSLPHQNQPQHF. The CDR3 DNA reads TGTGCCAGCAGCTTACCACACCAAAATCAGCCCCAGCATTTT.

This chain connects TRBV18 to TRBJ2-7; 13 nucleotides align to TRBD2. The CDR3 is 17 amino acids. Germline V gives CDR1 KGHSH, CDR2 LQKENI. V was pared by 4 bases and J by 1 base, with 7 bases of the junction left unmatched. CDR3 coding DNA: TGTGCCAGCTCACGGACTAGCGGGAGTTATGATTCCTACGAGCAGTACTTC. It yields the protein CASSRTSGSYDSYEQYF.

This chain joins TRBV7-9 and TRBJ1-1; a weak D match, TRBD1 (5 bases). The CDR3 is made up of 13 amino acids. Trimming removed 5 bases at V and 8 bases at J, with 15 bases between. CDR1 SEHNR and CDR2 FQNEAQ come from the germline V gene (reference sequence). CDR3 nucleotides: TGTGCCAGCAGCCTCCGACAGAACCTAGAAGCTTTCTTT. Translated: CASSLRQNLEAFF.

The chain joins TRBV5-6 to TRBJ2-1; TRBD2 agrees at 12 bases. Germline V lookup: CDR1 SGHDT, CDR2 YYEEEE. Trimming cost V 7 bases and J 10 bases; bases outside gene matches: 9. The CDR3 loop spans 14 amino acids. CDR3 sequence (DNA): TGTGCCAGCGGACTAGCGGGAAGGTTGGCCGAGCAGTTCTTC. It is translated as CASGLAGRLAEQFF.

CDR3: CASSEATGTGPYGYTF. The CDR3 DNA reads TGTGCCAGCAGTGAAGCAACCGGGACAGGGCCCTATGGCTACACCTTC. The chain combines TRBV2 with TRBJ1-2; 9 bases agree with TRBD1. The CDR3 extends over 16 amino acids. CDR1 is SNHLY, CDR2 FYNNEI, per germline. The junction had 6 bases not matched to a gene; V was cut back by 0 bases and J by 4 bases.

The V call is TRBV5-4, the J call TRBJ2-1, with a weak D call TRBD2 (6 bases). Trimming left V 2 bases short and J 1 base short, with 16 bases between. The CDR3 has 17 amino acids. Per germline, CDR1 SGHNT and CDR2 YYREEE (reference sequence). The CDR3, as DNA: TGTGCCAGCAGCTTACTATCTGGGCGGGATTCCTACAATGAGCAGTTCTTC. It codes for CASSLLSGRDSYNEQFF. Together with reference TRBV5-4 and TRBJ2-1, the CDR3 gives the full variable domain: ETGVTQSPTHLIKTRGQQVTLRCSSQSGHNTVSWYQQALGQGPQFIFQYYREEENGRGNFPPRFSGLQFPNYSSELNVNALELDDSALYLCASSLLSGRDSYNEQFFGPGTRLTVL.

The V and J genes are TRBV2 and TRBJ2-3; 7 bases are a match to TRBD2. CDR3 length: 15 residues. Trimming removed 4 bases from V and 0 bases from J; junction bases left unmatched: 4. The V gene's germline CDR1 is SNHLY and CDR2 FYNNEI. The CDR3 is CASSGLAASTDTQYF. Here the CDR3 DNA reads TGTGCCAGCAGTGGACTAGCTGCTAGCACAGATACGCAGTATTTT.

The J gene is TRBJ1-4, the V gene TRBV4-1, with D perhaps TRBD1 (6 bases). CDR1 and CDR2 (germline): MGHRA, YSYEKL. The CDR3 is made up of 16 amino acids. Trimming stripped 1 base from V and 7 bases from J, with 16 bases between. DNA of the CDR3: TGCGCCAGCAGCCAAGTAAACTTAGGGGGTGGTGAAAAACTGTTTTTT. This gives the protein CASSQVNLGGGEKLFF.

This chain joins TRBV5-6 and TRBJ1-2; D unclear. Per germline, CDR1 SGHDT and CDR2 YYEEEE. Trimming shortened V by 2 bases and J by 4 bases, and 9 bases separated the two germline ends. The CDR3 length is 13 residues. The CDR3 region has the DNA TGTGCCAGCAGCTTCCCCGCCGGCTATGGCTACACCTTC. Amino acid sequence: CASSFPAGYGYTF.

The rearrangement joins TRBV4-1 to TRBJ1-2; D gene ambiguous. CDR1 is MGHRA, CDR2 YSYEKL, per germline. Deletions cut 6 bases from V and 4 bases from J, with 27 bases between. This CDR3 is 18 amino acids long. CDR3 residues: CASRHLTTGSASGYGYTF. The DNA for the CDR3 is TGCGCCAGCAGACACCTCACAACTGGGTCTGCGAGCGGCTATGGCTACACCTTC.

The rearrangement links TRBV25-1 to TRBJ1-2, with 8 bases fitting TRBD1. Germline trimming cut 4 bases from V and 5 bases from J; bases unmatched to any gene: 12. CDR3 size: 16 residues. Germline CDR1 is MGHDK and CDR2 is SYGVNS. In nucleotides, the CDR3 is TGTGCCAGCAGTGGACTTTTCGGGGGACAGGATTATGGCTACACCTTC. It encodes CASSGLFGGQDYGYTF.

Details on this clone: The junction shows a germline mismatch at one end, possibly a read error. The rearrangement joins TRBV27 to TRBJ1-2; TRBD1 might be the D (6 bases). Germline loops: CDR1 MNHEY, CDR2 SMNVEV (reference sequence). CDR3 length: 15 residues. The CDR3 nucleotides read TGTGCCAGCAGTCTATCCTCCGGGACACTTAATGGCTACACCTTC. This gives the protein CASSLSSGTLNGYTF.

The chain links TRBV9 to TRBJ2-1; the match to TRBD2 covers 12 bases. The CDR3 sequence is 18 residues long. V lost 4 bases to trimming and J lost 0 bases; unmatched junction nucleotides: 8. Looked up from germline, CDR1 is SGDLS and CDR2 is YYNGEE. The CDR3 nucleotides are TGTGCCAGCAGCTCACTAGCGGGAGGCACCAGCTCCTACAATGAGCAGTTCTTC. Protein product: CASSSLAGGTSSYNEQFF.

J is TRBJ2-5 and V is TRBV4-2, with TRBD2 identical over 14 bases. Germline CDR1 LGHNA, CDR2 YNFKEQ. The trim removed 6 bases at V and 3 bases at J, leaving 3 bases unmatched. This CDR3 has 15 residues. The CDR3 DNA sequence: TGTGCCAGCAGTGTGGGACTAGCGGGAGAAGAGACCCAGTACTTC. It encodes CASSVGLAGEETQYF.

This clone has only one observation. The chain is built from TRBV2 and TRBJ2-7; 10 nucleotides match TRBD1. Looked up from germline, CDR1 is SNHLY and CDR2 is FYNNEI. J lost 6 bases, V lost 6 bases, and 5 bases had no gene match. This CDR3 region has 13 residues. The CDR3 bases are TGTGCCAGCAGCGCCAGGACAGGGGGCGAGCAGTACTTC. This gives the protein CASSARTGGEQYF. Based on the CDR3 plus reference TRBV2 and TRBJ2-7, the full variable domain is EPEVTQTPSHQVTQMGQEVILRCVPISNHLYFYWYRQILGQKVEFLVSFYNNEISEKSEIFDDQFSVERPDGSNFTLKIRSTKLEDSAMYFCASSARTGGEQYFGPGTRLTVT.

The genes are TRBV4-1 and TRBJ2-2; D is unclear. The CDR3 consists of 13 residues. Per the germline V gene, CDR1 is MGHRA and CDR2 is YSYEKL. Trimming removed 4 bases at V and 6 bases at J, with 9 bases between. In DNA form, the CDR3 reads TGCGCCAGCAGCCCGCTCGCAGCCGGGGAGCTGTTTTTT. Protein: CASSPLAAGELFF.

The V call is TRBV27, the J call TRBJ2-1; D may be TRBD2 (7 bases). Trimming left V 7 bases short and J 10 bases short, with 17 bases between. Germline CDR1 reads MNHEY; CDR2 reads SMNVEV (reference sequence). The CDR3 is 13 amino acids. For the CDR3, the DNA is TGTGCCAGCATCGGGCGGGGGCTCAGGGAGCAGTTCTTC. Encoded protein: CASIGRGLREQFF.

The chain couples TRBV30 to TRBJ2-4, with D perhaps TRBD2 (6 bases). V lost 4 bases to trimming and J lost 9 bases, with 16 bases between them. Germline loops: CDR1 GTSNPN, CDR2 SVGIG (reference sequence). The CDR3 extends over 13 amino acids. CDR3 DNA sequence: TGTGCCTGGACCGTGGGGTGGGAGGCCATTCAGTACTTC. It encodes CAWTVGWEAIQYF.

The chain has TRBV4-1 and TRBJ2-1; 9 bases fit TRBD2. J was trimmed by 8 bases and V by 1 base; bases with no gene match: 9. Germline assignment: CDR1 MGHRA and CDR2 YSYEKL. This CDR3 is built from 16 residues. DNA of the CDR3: TGCGCCAGCAGCCAAGTCGGCGGGAGGGCCAGGGATGAGCAGTTCTTC. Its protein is CASSQVGGRARDEQFF.

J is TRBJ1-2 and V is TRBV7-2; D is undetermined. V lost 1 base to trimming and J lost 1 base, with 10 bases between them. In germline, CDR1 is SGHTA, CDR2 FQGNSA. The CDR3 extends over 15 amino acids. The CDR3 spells CASSLGKAVNYGYTF. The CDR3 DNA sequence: TGTGCCAGCAGCTTAGGGAAGGCGGTTAACTATGGCTACACCTTC.

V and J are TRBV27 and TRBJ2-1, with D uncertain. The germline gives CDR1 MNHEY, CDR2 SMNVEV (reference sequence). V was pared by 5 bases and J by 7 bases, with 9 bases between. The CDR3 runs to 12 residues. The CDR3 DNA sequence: TGTGCCAGCAGTCTCCAGCGAAATGAGCAGTTCTTC. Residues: CASSLQRNEQFF.

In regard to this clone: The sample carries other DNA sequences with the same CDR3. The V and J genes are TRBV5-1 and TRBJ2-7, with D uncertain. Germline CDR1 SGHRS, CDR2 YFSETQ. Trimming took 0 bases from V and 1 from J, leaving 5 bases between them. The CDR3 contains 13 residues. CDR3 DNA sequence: TGCGCCAGCAGCTTGGGAGCTTCCTACGAGCAGTACTTC. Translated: CASSLGASYEQYF.

CDR3 in amino acids: CASSPRTSGRTDEQYF. In nucleotides, the CDR3 is TGTGCCAGCAGCCCCCGGACTAGCGGGAGAACCGACGAGCAGTACTTC. V and J are TRBV9 and TRBJ2-7, with TRBD2 matching over 13 bases. This CDR3 region has 16 residues. Germline V gene data show CDR1 as SGDLS and CDR2 as YYNGEE. The trim removed 4 bases at V and 5 bases at J, leaving 9 bases unmatched. The full variable domain, in which reference TRBV9 and TRBJ2-7 provide the parts outside the CDR3, is DSGVTQTPKHLITATGQRVTLRCSPRSGDLSVYWYQQSLDQGLQFLIQYYNGEERAKGNILERFSAQQFPDLHSELNLSSLELGDSALYFCASSPRTSGRTDEQYFGPGTRLTVT.

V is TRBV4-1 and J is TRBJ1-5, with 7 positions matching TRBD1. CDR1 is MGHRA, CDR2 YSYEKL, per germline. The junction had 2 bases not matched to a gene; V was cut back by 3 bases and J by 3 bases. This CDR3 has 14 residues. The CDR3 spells CASSQTGFNQPQHF. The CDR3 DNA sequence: TGCGCCAGCAGCCAGACAGGGTTCAATCAGCCCCAGCATTTT.

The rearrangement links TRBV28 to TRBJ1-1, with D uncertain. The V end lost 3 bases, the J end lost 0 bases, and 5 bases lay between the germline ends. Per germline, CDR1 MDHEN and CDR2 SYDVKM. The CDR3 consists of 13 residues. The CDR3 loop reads CASSLPVNTEAFF. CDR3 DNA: TGTGCCAGCAGTTTGCCGGTGAACACTGAAGCTTTCTTT.